This is a list of T cell receptor beta chains from one sample in a study of blood T cell repertoires in COVID-19. Clones were sequenced by immunoSEQ multiplex PCR, and TCRdb holds only the in-frame ones, with some missing. The sample carries 250,000 to 300,000 clones, roughly 80% recorded once. Material for sequencing was peripheral blood. These receptors all stem from a man between 60 and 75 years old who had recovered from COVID-19. Both conserved end residues are part of each CDR3. Fields, in order: V gene, J gene, CDR3 protein.

TRBV11-2	TRBJ2-5	CASSPSGTRQETQYF
TRBV5-5	TRBJ2-2	CASSGGGYGELFF
TRBV27	TRBJ2-3	CASSYRTGGALLTSTDTQYF
TRBV18	TRBJ2-1	CASSELAGNNEQFF
TRBV28	TRBJ1-6	CASSSQGGYSPLHF
TRBV27	TRBJ2-5	CASTNLLAGARRGYQETQYF
TRBV12-3/TRBV12-4	TRBJ2-1	CASTRAYNEQFF
TRBV19	TRBJ1-5	CASSGTGTNQPQHF
TRBV2	TRBJ2-1	CASNSGTSLNEQFF
TRBV10-3	TRBJ2-2	CAINAGQGFSGELFF
TRBV5-4	TRBJ1-1	CASSLDPGGFTEAFF
TRBV11-3	TRBJ2-2	CASSSRDRVVGELFF
TRBV18	TRBJ2-7	CASSPPQGNEQYF
TRBV19	TRBJ1-1	CASYRDRDNTEAFF
TRBV25-1	TRBJ2-2	CASSARQGGAGELFF
TRBV7-2	TRBJ1-4	CASSFRRLDSAKGLFF
TRBV11-2	TRBJ2-2	CASSLGQTNTGELFF
TRBV30	TRBJ2-2	CAWSRYRTPNYLNTGELFF
TRBV5-5	TRBJ2-7	CASSLEAGPYEQYF
TRBV19	TRBJ2-3	CASAGGTDTQYF
TRBV24-1	TRBJ2-1	CATSDPGRAVPNEQFF
TRBV6-1	TRBJ1-5	CASSERGVGHPSNQPQHF
TRBV15	TRBJ2-1	CATSRDLEAYNEQFF
TRBV5-1	TRBJ2-2	CASSLRVGTRAGELFF
TRBV5-1	TRBJ2-3	CASSTGGGGEHTQYF
TRBV3-1/TRBV3-2	TRBJ1-1	CASSHLGDRRPNTEAFF
TRBV28	TRBJ2-7	CASSLSAGAPGQYF
TRBV19	TRBJ2-7	CASSNPGAVAGLYEQYF